This TCR beta chain was sequenced for a study of T cell responses to AZD1222 COVID-19 vaccine (dated by TCRdb to 2020 to 2022). Context from the whole study: Because spike-specific TCR depth and breadth did not differ between the two schedules, AZD1222 recipients who got a second dose at roughly 4 weeks were pooled with those who got a second dose at roughly 12 weeks. A total of 233 trial participants underwent TCR sequencing, of whom around 210 had received two doses of AZD1222 and approximately 26 had received two doses of the MenACWY control vaccine. Trial participants were enrolled by age into subgroups of 18-55, 56-69 and 70-plus years, and around 150, 29 and 61 TCR-sequenced participants, respectively, were included in these subgroups.

General study outcomes and caveats: Nearly half of unique spike-specific TCRs reportedly recognized epitopes outside regions mutated in the B.1.351 and B.1.1.7 variants. Conclusions about previously exposed vaccinees are limited because only 5 or 6 AZD1222 recipients were SARS-CoV-2 seropositive at baseline. After two AZD1222 doses, spike-specific TCR breadth and depth were significantly higher than at day 0 and than in MenACWY recipients. Participants were mostly white British, with more females than males. The authors suggested clonal diversity may have been underestimated. In the small 56-69-year group, the increase in depth fell short of significance, most likely because of low power. The vaccine-associated CD4 TCRs covered the entire spike protein, and the dominant responses fell in regions 160-218 and 743-854. Because no samples from the day 14 peak response were available, repertoires could be characterized only after the peak T cell response.

The CDR3 regions of human TCRbeta chains were analyzed by immunosequencing. As for the authors' bioinformatics: Repertoire TCRs were matched against a reference library of SARS-CoV-2-specific TCRs generated with the MIRA antigen-specificity platform. Breadth was defined as the fraction of unique TCRs that were SARS-CoV-2-associated. Depth was defined as the fraction of total T cells that were SARS-CoV-2-associated. Each spike-specific TCR was assigned to its reactive spike region and to a CD4 or CD8 class using the MIRA data. Log10-transformed breadth and depth values were compared by one-way ANOVA with Sidak's multiple comparisons tests. Held by TCRdb, this immuneACCESS table contains in-frame sequences only and omits some clones. Under half of the omission traces to an unresolved V gene where checked; the cause of the rest is unknown. From that table come the V and J calls and clone size; the DNA was used to work out D and trimming. The sample records about 130,000 clones, about nine tenths of which are singletons. Jointly, the top ten make up roughly 6.3% of the sample.

CDR1 LGHNA and CDR2 YNFKEQ are derived from the germline V gene. The trim is 4 bases for V and 3 bases for J, with a gap of 10 bases between the germline ends. Reading from cysteine to phenylalanine, the CDR3 counts 14 amino acids. Only CDR3 DNA remains: 42 bases, in frame from the first base. Worth noting for this clone: The antigen it binds to is not known. Base quality data are lacking; no much larger clone is found one base away.

The sample's time point label is to be understood as: baseline before first vaccination. The vaccinee samples were drawn from two UK trials, COV001 and COV002, one of which was a single-blind randomized controlled phase 2/3 trial testing AZD1222 (ChAdOx1 nCoV-19) in healthy adults. For TCRbeta chain sequencing, PBMC samples from trial participants were taken at day 0 and at day 28 after the second dose. This TCR was recovered from an adult in good health. This specimen was peripheral blood, taken on day 0 of AZD1222 vaccination. The chain links TRBV4-2 with TRBJ1-3; tentative D gene TRBD1, with 5 bases matching. The CDR3 region: CASSPQGLGNTIYF. The base sequence is TGTGCCAGCAGCCCGCAGGGTCTTGGAAACACCATATATTTT.